The 19 T cell receptor beta chains below come from one sample, sequenced in a study of OX40 agonist ivuxolimab in advanced cancers. Preparation of the library involved the immunoSEQ multiplex PCR assay. The source is immuneACCESS, and TCRdb retained only in-frame sequences with V and J called. Part of the clones is not carried over; for the studies checked, unresolved V genes explain less than half of this, and the remainder is unexplained. Counted in this sample were about 68,000 clones; 91% of them appeared once. Of the sample, about 0.3% falls within the top ten clones. Sequencing used CD4+ or CD8+ T cells sorted from blood, obtained in a trial of the OX40 agonist ivuxolimab. These receptors originate from an adult with an advanced solid tumor such as melanoma, head and neck, liver or kidney cancer.

The J gene is TRBJ2-3, the V gene TRBV7-3, with TRBD2 matching over 7 bases. CDR1 is SGHTA and CDR2 is FQGTGA in the germline V gene. The CDR3 sequence is 16 residues long. Unmatched junction bases numbered 9, after V lost 3 bases and J lost 3 bases. CDR3 sequence: CASSFRSAGATDTQYF. CDR3 nucleotides: TGTGCCAGCAGCTTTCGGTCTGCGGGAGCGACAGATACGCAGTATTTT.

This CDR3 reads CASSRKGGTNEQFF. The CDR3 nucleotides are TGTGCCAGCAGTAGGAAAGGGGGCACGAATGAGCAGTTCTTC. The chain is built from TRBV27 and TRBJ2-1, with 7 bases lining up with TRBD1. Germline lookup yields CDR1 MNHEY and CDR2 SMNVEV (reference sequence). The CDR3 covers 14 residues. Unmatched junction bases numbered 8, after V lost 5 bases and J lost 7 bases.

The gene calls are TRBV7-2 and TRBJ1-2; 8 bases are a match to TRBD1. The CDR3 contains 13 residues. Germline values: CDR1 SGHTA, CDR2 FQGNSA. V dropped 5 bases and J dropped 6; count of bases not matched to a gene: 5. The CDR3 is CASSTDRVNGYTF. The CDR3 DNA reads TGTGCCAGCAGCACGGACAGGGTGAATGGCTACACCTTC. The complete variable domain, with remaining parts taken from reference TRBV7-2 and TRBJ1-2, reads GAGVSQSPSNKVTEKGKDVELRCDPISGHTALYWYRQSLGQGLEFLIYFQGNSAPDKSGLPSDRFSAERTGGSVSTLTIQRTQQEDSAVYLCASSTDRVNGYTFGSGTRLTVV.

The chain links TRBV9 to TRBJ2-1; D is possibly TRBD2 (7 bases). The germline V gene encodes CDR1 SGDLS and CDR2 YYNGEE. With 0 bases removed from V and 7 bases from J, the gap between germline ends came to 14 bases. The CDR3 has 15 amino acids. DNA of the CDR3: TGTGCCAGCAGCGTAGTAGGGGGAGGGGGAAATGAGCAGTTCTTC. Amino acids: CASSVVGGGGNEQFF.

The chain combines TRBV5-1 with TRBJ2-3; the D gene is possibly TRBD1 (5 bases). Germline CDR1 and CDR2: SGHRS and YFSETQ. The CDR3 totals 15 residues. Trimming removed 1 base from V and 1 base from J, with 10 bases in between. In DNA form, the CDR3 reads TGCGCCAGCAGCTTGTTGTCAGGGCGCACAGATACGCAGTATTTT. Amino acids: CASSLLSGRTDTQYF.

The V call is TRBV7-9, the J call TRBJ2-7; D is unresolved. Trimming shortened V by 4 bases and J by 2 bases, and 9 bases separated the two germline ends. This CDR3 is built from 13 residues. CDR1 and CDR2 (germline): SEHNR, FQNEAQ (reference sequence). The CDR3 loop reads CASSSTAPYEQYF. The CDR3 region has the DNA TGTGCCAGCAGCTCTACGGCGCCCTACGAGCAGTACTTC.

The genes are TRBV5-1 and TRBJ2-1; D gene uncertain. Trimming pared 0 bases from V and 9 bases from J, leaving 4 bases between. The CDR3 spans 11 residues. In germline, CDR1 is SGHRS, CDR2 YFSETQ. CDR3 bases: TGCGCCAGCAGCTTGGGTGGTGAGCAGTTCTTC. Protein sequence: CASSLGGEQFF.

This clone came up once. The chain combines TRBV5-1 with TRBJ2-5; 12 bases match TRBD2. The V gene's germline CDR1 is SGHRS and CDR2 YFSETQ. The CDR3 is 18 amino acids. V lost 5 bases, J lost 2 bases, and 13 bases stayed unmatched. DNA of the CDR3: TGCGCCAGCAGTTTCCGGGGGCCCGGGACTAGCGGGCAAGAGACCCAGTACTTC. This codes for CASSFRGPGTSGQETQYF.

Of note for this clone: The same CDR3 arises from other DNA sequences in this sample as well. The V gene is TRBV19, the J gene TRBJ2-2; no reliable D call. This CDR3 comprises 12 residues. V was clipped by 3 bases and J by 5 bases, with 4 bases between them. The germline V gene encodes CDR1 LNHDA and CDR2 SQIVND (reference sequence). This CDR3 reads CASSIGTGELFF. The CDR3 DNA reads TGTGCCAGTAGTATCGGTACCGGGGAGCTGTTTTTT.

CDR3 residues: CASSTGTGTYEQYF. Here the CDR3 DNA reads TGTGCCAGCAGCACCGGGACGGGTACCTACGAGCAGTACTTC. The V gene is TRBV6-1, the J gene TRBJ2-7, with D possibly called TRBD1 or TRBD2 (5 bases each). The V end lost 6 bases, the J end lost 2 bases, and 14 bases lay between the germline ends. CDR1 and CDR2 (germline): MNHNS, SASEGT. The CDR3 sequence is 14 residues long.

The V gene is TRBV28, the J gene TRBJ1-2; no clear D gene. Trimming left V 6 bases short and J 1 base short, with 12 bases between. In germline, CDR1 is MDHEN, CDR2 SYDVKM. This CDR3 has 14 amino acids. The chain's CDR3 is CASRVGRLNYGYTF. In DNA, the CDR3 is TGTGCCAGCAGGGTGGGCCGACTTAACTATGGCTACACCTTC.

The chain uses TRBV19 and TRBJ2-1; perhaps D is TRBD1 or TRBD2 (5 bases each). Germline CDR1 reads LNHDA; CDR2 reads SQIVND (reference sequence). V was clipped by 10 bases and J by 6 bases, with 19 bases between them. The CDR3 is 14 amino acids. The CDR3 DNA follows: TGTGCCACCTTACGGGACCCCGCCGCCAATGAGCAGTTCTTC. Its protein product is CATLRDPAANEQFF.

CDR3 DNA sequence: TGTGCCAGCAGCGTAGATGAACGGGAGCACTACGAGCAGTACTTC. Encoded protein: CASSVDEREHYEQYF. V usage is TRBV9 and J usage is TRBJ2-7, with D perhaps TRBD2 (6 bases). Germline lookup yields CDR1 SGDLS and CDR2 YYNGEE. The V end lost 0 bases, the J end lost 3 bases, and 13 bases lay between the germline ends. The CDR3 sequence is 15 residues long.

The chain links TRBV7-2 to TRBJ2-3; D remains unclear. Trimming removed 1 base from V and 0 bases from J, with 11 bases in between. The germline V gene encodes CDR1 SGHTA and CDR2 FQGNSA. The CDR3 has 16 residues. The CDR3 protein is CASSLEGPLSTDTQYF. DNA of the CDR3: TGTGCCAGCAGCTTAGAAGGTCCCTTGAGCACAGATACGCAGTATTTT.

The V gene is TRBV5-4, the J gene TRBJ1-1; the match to TRBD1 covers 12 bases. Unmatched junction bases numbered 7, after V lost 3 bases and J lost 7 bases. Germline V gives CDR1 SGHNT, CDR2 YYREEE (reference sequence). The CDR3 extends over 15 amino acids. The CDR3 reads CASSSRDRGRSEAFF. The CDR3 DNA sequence: TGTGCCAGCAGCTCCCGGGACAGGGGGCGCAGTGAAGCTTTCTTT. Looking up the rest from reference TRBV5-4 and TRBJ1-1 gives the full variable domain: ETGVTQSPTHLIKTRGQQVTLRCSSQSGHNTVSWYQQALGQGPQFIFQYYREEENGRGNFPPRFSGLQFPNYSSELNVNALELDDSALYLCASSSRDRGRSEAFFGQGTRLTVV.

The chain is built from TRBV11-2 and TRBJ1-5; tentative D call: TRBD1 (5 bases). Germline V gene lookup returns CDR1 SGHAT and CDR2 FQNNGV. The CDR3 loop spans 12 amino acids. Trimming removed 5 bases at V and 7 bases at J, with 9 bases between. This CDR3 reads CASSQGEQPQHF. CDR3 bases: TGTGCCAGCAGCCAAGGGGAACAGCCCCAGCATTTT. Looking up the rest from reference TRBV11-2 and TRBJ1-5 gives the full variable domain: EAGVAQSPRYKIIEKRQSVAFWCNPISGHATLYWYQQILGQGPKLLIQFQNNGVVDDSQLPKDRFSAERLKGVDSTLKIQPAKLEDSAVYLCASSQGEQPQHFGDGTRLSIL.

V usage is TRBV29-1 and J usage is TRBJ2-2, with TRBD1 as a possible D gene (6 bases). Trimming cost V 5 bases and J 3 bases, with 16 bases left between them. The germline V gene encodes CDR1 SQVTM and CDR2 ANQGSEA. This CDR3 is 15 amino acids long. This CDR3 is CSVYLWDTYTGELFF. The DNA of the CDR3 is TGCAGCGTTTATCTATGGGACACCTACACCGGGGAGCTGTTTTTT.

This chain connects TRBV27 to TRBJ2-4; 7 nucleotides match TRBD2. From germline, CDR1 is MNHEY and CDR2 SMNVEV (reference sequence). This CDR3 spans 20 amino acids. Trimming at V came to 6 bases and at J to 0 bases, leaving 20 bases not matched to a gene. CDR3 DNA: TGTGCCAGCAGCCCTGTCCCTAGCGGCGATTACTTCCTAGCCAAAAACATTCAGTACTTC. It yields the protein CASSPVPSGDYFLAKNIQYF.

This chain connects TRBV5-6 to TRBJ1-2; D unclear. Per the germline V gene, CDR1 is SGHDT and CDR2 is YYEEEE. This CDR3 region has 14 residues. V was cut by 0 bases and J by 8 bases, with 14 bases left in between. The CDR3 DNA is TGTGCCAGCAGCTTGGGACGGAGGATGGGGGGCTACACCTTC. This gives the protein CASSLGRRMGGYTF. Full variable domain (missing parts from reference TRBV5-6 and TRBJ1-2): DAGVTQSPTHLIKTRGQQVTLRCSPKSGHDTVSWYQQALGQGPQFIFQYYEEEERQRGNFPDRFSGHQFPNYSSELNVNALLLGDSALYLCASSLGRRMGGYTFGSGTRLTVV.